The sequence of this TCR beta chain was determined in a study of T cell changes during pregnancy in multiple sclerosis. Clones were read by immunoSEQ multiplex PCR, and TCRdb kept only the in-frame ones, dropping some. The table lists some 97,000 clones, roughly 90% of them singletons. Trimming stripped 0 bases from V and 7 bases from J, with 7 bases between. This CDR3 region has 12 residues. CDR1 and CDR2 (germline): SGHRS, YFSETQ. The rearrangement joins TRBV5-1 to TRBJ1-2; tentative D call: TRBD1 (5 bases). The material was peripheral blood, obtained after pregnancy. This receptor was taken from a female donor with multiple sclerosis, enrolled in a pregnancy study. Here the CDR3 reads CASSLEGFGYTF. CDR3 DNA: TGCGCCAGCAGCTTGGAGGGGTTTGGCTACACCTTC. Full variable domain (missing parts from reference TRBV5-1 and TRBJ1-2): KAGVTQTPRYLIKTRGQQVTLSCSPISGHRSVSWYQQTPGQGLQFLFEYFSETQRNKGNFPGRFSGRQFSNSRSEMNVSTLELGDSALYLCASSLEGFGYTFGSGTRLTVV.